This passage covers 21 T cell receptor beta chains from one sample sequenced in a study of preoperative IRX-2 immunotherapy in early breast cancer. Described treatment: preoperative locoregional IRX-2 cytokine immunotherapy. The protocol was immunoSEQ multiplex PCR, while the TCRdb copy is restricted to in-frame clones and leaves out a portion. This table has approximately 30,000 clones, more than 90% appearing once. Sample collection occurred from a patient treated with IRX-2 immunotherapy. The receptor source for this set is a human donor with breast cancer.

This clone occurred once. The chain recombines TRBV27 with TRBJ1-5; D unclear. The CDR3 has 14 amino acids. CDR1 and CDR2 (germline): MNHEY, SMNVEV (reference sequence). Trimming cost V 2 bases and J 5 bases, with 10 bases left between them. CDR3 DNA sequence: TGTGCCAGCAGTTTAAATGGCCTCCATCAGCCCCAGCATTTT. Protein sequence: CASSLNGLHQPQHF.

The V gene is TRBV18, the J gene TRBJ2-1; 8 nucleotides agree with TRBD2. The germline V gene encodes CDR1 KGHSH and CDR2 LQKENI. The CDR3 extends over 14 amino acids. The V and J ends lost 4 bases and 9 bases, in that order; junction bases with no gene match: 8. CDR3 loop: CASSLTGRGAEQFF. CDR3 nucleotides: TGTGCCAGCTCACTGACCGGGAGGGGAGCTGAGCAGTTCTTC.

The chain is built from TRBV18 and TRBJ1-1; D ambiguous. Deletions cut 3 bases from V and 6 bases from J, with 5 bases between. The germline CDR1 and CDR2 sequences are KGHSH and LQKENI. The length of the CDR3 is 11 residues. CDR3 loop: CASSPAAEAFF. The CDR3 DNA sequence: TGTGCCAGCTCACCGGCGGCTGAAGCTTTCTTT.

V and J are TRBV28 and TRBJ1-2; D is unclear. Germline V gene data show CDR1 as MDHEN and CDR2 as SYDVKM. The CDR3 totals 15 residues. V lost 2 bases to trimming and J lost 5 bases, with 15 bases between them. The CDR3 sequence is CASSLAVIKAYGYTF. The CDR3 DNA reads TGTGCCAGCAGTTTAGCCGTCATCAAGGCATATGGCTACACCTTC.

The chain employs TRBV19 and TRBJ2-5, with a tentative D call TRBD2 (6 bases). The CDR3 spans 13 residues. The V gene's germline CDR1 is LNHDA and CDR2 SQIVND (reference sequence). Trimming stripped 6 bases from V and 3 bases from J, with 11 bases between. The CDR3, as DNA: TGTGCCAGTAGAGAGGGCGGGAAAGAGACCCAGTACTTC. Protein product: CASREGGKETQYF.

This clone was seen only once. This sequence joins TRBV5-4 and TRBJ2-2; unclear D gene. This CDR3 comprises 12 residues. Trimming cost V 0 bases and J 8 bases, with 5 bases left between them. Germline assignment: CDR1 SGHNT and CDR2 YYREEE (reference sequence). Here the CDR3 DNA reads TGTGCCAGCAGCTTGGGGGGTGGGGAGCTGTTTTTT. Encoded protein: CASSLGGGELFF.

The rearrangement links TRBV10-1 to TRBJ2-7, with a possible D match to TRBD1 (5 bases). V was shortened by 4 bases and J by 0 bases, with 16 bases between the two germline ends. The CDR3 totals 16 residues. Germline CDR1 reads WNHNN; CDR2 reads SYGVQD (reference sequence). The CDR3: CASSVSGYQSSYEQYF. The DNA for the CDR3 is TGCGCCAGCAGTGTTTCAGGGTATCAATCCTCCTACGAGCAGTACTTC.

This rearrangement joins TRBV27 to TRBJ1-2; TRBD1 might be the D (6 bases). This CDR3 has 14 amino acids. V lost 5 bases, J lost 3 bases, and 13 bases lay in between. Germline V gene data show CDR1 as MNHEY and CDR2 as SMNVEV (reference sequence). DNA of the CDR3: TGTGCCAGCAGTCCCCACAGGGCGGACTATGGCTACACCTTC. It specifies CASSPHRADYGYTF.

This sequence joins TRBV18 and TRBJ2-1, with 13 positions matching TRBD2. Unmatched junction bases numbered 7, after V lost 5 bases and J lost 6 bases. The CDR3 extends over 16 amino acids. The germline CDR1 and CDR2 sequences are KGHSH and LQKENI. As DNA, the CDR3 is TGTGCCAGCTCATTAACCGGGACTAGCGGGGCCAATGAGCAGTTCTTC. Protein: CASSLTGTSGANEQFF.

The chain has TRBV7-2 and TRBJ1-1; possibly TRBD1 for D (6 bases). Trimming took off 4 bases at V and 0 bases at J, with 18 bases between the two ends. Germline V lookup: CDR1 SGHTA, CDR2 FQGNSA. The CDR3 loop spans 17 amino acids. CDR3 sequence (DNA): TGTGCCAGCAGCTGGAGAGGGGGGTTTGCCATGAACACTGAAGCTTTCTTT. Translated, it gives CASSWRGGFAMNTEAFF. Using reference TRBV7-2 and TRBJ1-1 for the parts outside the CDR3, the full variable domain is GAGVSQSPSNKVTEKGKDVELRCDPISGHTALYWYRQSLGQGLEFLIYFQGNSAPDKSGLPSDRFSAERTGGSVSTLTIQRTQQEDSAVYLCASSWRGGFAMNTEAFFGQGTRLTVV.

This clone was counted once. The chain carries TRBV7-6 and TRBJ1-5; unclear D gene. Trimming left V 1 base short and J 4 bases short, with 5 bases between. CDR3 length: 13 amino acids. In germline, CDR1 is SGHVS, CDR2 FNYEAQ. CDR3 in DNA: TGTGCCAGCAGCTTAGGGACTAATCAGCCCCAGCATTTT. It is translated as CASSLGTNQPQHF.

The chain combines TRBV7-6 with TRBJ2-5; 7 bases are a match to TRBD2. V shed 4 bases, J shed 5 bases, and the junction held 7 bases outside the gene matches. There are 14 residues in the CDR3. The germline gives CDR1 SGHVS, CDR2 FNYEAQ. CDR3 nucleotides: TGTGCCAGCAGCTACCCAGCGGGGTCGGAGACCCAGTACTTC. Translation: CASSYPAGSETQYF.

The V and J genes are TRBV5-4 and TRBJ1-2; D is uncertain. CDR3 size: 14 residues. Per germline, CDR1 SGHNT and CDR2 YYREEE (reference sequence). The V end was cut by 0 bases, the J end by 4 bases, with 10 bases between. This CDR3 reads CASSLVGLSYGYTF. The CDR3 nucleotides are TGTGCCAGCAGCTTGGTGGGCCTGTCCTATGGCTACACCTTC.

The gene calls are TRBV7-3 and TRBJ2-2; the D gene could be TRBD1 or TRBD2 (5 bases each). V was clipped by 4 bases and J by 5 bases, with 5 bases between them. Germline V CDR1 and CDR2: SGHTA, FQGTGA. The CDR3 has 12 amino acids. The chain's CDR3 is CASSWGTGELFF. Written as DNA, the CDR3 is TGTGCCAGCAGCTGGGGGACCGGGGAGCTGTTTTTT.

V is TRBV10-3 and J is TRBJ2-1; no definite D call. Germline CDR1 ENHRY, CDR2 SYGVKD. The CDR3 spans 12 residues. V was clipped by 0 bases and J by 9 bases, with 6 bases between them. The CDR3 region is CAISESYVEQFF. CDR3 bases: TGTGCCATCAGTGAGTCGTACGTTGAGCAGTTCTTC.

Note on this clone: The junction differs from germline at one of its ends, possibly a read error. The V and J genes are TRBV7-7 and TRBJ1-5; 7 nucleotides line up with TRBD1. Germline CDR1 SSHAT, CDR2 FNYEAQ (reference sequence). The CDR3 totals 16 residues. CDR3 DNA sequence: TGTGCTAGCAGCTCCCCGGGACAGATTAGCAATCAGCCCCAGCATTTT. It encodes CASSSPGQISNQPQHF.

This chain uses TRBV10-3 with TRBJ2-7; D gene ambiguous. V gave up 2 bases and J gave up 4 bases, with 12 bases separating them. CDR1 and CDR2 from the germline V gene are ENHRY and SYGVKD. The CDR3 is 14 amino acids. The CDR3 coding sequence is TGTGCCATCAGTGAGGGGGAAAACAGATACGAGCAGTACTTC. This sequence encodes CAISEGENRYEQYF.

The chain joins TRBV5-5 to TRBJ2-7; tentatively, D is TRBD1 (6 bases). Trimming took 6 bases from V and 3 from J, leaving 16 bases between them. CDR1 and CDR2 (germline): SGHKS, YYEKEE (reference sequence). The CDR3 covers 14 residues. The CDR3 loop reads CASNPATGDYEQYF. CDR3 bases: TGTGCCAGCAATCCCGCGACAGGAGACTACGAGCAGTACTTC.

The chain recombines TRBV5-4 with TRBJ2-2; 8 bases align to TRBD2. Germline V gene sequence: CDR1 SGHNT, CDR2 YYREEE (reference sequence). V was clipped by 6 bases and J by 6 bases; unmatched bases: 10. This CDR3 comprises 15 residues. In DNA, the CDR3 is TGTGCCAGCACCCAGGGACTAGTGGTCGCCGGGGAGCTGTTTTTT. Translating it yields CASTQGLVVAGELFF.

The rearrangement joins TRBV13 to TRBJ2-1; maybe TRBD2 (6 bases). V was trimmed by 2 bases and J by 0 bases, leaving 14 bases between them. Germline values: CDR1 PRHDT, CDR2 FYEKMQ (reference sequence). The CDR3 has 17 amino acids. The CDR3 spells CASSLLIAGFSYNEQFF. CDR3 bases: TGTGCCAGCAGCTTACTTATCGCGGGATTCTCCTACAATGAGCAGTTCTTC.

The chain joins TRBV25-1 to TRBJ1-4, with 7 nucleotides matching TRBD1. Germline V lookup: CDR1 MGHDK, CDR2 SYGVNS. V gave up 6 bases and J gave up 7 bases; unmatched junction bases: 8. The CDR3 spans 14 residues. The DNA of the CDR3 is TGTGCCAGCAGAAACAGGGCAGGGGGTGAAAAACTGTTTTTT. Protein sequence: CASRNRAGGEKLFF. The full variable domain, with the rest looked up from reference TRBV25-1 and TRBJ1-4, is EADIYQTPRYLVIGTGKKITLECSQTMGHDKMYWYQQDPGMELHLIHYSYGVNSTEKGDLSSESTVSRIRTEHFPLTLESARPSHTSQYLCASRNRAGGEKLFFGSGTQLSVL.